This T cell receptor beta chain was captured in a study of cytomegalovirus exposure and HLA in healthy donors. Study-level background: HLA-typed donors were the source of tens of millions of unique TCRs, which an early data release held. Study conclusions and caveats: Reports indicate that TCR beta sequences accurately predicted the HLA-A and HLA-B alleles of most subjects. Association of roughly 17,000 TCR beta sequences with HLA alleles was found at 0.05 false discovery rate in a later analysis.

13 Jbeta primers and 60 Vbeta primers were used for the PCR. In the original analysis: Unique TCR beta chains totaled 80 million to 100 million in a later count, with approximately 11 million of them shared. TCRdb's copy holds only in-frame clones and misses some; the assay was immunoSEQ multiplex PCR. The D gene and trimming were derived from the DNA, and the V and J assignments and clone size from that table. The sample has 150,000 or so clones, just under 80% seen once. Regarding this clone: Its antigen remains unknown.

Sequencing input: PBMCs. This clonotype was sampled from a woman aged 40-49 years in good health and CMV-seropositive.

The CDR3 here is CAAPSKERFEAFF. CDR3 DNA sequence: TGTGCTGCCCCGAGTAAGGAGCGGTTTGAAGCTTTCTTT. The genes are TRBV12-5 and TRBJ1-1; D ambiguous. V was cut by 11 bases and J by 7 bases, with 20 bases left in between. The CDR3 extends over 13 amino acids. Per the germline V gene, CDR1 is LGHNT and CDR2 is FRNRAP.